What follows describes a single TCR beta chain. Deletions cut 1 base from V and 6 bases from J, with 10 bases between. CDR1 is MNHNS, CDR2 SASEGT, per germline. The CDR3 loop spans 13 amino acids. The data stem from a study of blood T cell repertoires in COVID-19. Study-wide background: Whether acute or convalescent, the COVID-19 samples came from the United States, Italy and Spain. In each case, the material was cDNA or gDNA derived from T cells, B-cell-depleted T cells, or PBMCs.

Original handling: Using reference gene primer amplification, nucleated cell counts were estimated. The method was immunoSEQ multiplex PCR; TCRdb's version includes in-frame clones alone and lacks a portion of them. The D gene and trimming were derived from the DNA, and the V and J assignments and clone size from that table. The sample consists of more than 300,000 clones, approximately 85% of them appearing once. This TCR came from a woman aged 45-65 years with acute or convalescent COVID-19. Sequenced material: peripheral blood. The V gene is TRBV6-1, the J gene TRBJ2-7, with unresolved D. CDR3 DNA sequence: TGTGCCAGCAGTGAAGGGGCTACCTCCGAGCAGTACTTC. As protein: CASSEGATSEQYF.